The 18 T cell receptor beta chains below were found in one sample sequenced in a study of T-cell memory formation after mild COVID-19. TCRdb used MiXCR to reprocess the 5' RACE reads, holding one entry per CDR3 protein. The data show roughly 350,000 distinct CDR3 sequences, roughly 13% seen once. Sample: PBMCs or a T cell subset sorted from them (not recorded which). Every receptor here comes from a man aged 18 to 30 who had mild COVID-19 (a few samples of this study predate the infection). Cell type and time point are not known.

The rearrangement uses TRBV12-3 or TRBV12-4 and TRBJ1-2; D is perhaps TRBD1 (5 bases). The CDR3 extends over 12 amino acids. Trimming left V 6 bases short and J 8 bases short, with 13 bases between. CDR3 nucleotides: TGTGCCAGCAGACGGATGGGGGGAGGCTACACCTTC. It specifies CASRRMGGGYTF.

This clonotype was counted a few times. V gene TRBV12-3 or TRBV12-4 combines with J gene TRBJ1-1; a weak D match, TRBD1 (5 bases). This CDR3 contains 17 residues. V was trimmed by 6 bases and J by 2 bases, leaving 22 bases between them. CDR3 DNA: TGTGCCAGCAGCCGGAATCGACAGTACTCCATAAACACTGAAGCTTTCTTT. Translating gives CASSRNRQYSINTEAFF.

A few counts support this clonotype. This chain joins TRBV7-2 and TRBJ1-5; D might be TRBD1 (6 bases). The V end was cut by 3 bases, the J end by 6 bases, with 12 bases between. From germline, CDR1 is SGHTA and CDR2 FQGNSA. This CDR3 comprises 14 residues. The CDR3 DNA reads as TGTGCCAGCAGCTTCGACCAAGGGGGTCAGCCCCAGCATTTT. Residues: CASSFDQGGQPQHF. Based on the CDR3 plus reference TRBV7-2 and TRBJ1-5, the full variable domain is GAGVSQSPSNKVTEKGKDVELRCDPISGHTALYWYRQSLGQGLEFLIYFQGNSAPDKSGLPSDRFSAERTGGSVSTLTIQRTQQEDSAVYLCASSFDQGGQPQHFGDGTRLSIL.

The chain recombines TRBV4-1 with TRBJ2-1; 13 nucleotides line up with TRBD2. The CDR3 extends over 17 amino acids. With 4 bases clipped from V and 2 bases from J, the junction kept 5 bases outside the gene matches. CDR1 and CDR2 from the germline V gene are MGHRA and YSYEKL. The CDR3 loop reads CASSPLGTSGTYNEQFF. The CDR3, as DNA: TGCGCCAGCAGCCCCCTCGGGACTAGCGGGACCTACAATGAGCAGTTCTTC.

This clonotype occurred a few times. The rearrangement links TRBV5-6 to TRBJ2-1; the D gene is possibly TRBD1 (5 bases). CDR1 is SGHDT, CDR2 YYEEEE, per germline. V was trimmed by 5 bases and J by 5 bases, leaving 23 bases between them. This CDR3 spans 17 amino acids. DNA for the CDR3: TGTGCCAGCAGACCCCCGGGCTTCCCCAGGGTCGACAATGAGCAGTTCTTC. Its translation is CASRPPGFPRVDNEQFF. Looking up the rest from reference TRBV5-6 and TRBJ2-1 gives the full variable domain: DAGVTQSPTHLIKTRGQQVTLRCSPKSGHDTVSWYQQALGQGPQFIFQYYEEEERQRGNFPDRFSGHQFPNYSSELNVNALLLGDSALYLCASRPPGFPRVDNEQFFGPGTRLTVL.

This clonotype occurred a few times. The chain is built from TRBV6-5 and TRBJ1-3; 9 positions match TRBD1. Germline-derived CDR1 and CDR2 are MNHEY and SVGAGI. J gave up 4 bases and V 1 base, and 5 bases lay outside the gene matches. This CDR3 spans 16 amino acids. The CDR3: CASSYLGQGSGNTIYF. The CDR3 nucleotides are TGTGCCAGCAGTTACTTGGGACAGGGCTCCGGAAACACCATATATTTT.

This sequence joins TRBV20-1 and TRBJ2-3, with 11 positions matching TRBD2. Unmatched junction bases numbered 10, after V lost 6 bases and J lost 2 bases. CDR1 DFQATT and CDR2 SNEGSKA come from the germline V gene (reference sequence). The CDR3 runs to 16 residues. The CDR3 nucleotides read TGCAGTGCAATCCTTCTAGCGGGAGGCAACACAGATACGCAGTATTTT. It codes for CSAILLAGGNTDTQYF.

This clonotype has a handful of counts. As DNA, the CDR3 is TGTGCCAGCAGCCAAGGGTCCGGGACAGGGAACGATGGCTACACCTTC. Translating gives CASSQGSGTGNDGYTF. This chain connects TRBV4-2 to TRBJ1-2; TRBD1 aligns across 9 bases. Trimming at V came to 1 base and at J to 6 bases, leaving 9 bases not matched to a gene. This CDR3 spans 16 amino acids. Germline V gene lookup returns CDR1 LGHNA and CDR2 YNFKEQ.

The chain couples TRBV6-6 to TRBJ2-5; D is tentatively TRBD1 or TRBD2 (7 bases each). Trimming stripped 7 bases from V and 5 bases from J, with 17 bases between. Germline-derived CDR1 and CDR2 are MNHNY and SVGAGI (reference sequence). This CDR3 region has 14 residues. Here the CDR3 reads CASTQGGVSETQYF. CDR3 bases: TGTGCCAGCACTCAGGGGGGGGTTTCGGAGACCCAGTACTTC.

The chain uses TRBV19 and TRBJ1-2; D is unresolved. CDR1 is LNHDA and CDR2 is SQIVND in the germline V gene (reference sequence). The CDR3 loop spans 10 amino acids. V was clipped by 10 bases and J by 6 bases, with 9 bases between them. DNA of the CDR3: TGTGCCACTAAGGGCCATGGCTACACCTTC. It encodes CATKGHGYTF.

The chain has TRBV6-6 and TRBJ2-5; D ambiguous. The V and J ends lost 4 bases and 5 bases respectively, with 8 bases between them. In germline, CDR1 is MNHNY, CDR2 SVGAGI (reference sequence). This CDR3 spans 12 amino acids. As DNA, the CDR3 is TGTGCCAGCAGTTTGGCGGTTGAGACCCAGTACTTC. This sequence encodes CASSLAVETQYF.

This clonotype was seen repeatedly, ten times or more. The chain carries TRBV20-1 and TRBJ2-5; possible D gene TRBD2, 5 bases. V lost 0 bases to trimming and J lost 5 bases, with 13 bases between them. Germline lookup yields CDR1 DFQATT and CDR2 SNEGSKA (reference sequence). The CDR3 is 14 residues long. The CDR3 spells CSARDVTTGETQYF. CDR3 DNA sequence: TGCAGTGCTAGAGATGTGACGACGGGGGAGACCCAGTACTTC.

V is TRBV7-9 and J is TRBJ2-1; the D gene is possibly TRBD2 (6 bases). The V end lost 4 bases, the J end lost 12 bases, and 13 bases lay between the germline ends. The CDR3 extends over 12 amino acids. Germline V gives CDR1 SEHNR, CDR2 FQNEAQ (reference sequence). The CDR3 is CASSYLGGGQFF. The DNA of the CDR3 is TGTGCCAGCAGCTACCTTGGGGGAGGGCAGTTCTTC.

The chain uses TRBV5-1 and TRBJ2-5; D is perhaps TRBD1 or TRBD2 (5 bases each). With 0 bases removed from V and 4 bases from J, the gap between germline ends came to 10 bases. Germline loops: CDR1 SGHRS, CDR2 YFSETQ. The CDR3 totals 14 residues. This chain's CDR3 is CASSLDPGLETQYF. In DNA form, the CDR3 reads TGCGCCAGCAGCTTGGATCCGGGGCTAGAGACCCAGTACTTC.

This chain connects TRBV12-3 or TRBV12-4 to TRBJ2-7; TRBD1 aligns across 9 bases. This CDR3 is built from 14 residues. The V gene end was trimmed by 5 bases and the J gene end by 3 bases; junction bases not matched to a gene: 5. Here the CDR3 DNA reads TGTGCCAGCAGTGAAGGGACAGGGTTCTACGAGCAGTACTTC. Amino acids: CASSEGTGFYEQYF.

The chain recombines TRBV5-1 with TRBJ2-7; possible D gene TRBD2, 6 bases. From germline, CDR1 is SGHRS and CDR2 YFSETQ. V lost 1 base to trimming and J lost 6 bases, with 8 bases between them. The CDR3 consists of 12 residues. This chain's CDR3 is CASSLLGGEQYF. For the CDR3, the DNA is TGCGCCAGCAGCTTGTTGGGAGGCGAGCAGTACTTC.

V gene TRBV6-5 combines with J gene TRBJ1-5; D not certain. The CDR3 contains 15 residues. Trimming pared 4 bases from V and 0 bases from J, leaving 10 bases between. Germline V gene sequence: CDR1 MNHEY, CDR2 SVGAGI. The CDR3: CASSSAGFSNQPQHF. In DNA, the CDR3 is TGTGCCAGCAGTTCGGCCGGGTTTAGCAATCAGCCCCAGCATTTT.

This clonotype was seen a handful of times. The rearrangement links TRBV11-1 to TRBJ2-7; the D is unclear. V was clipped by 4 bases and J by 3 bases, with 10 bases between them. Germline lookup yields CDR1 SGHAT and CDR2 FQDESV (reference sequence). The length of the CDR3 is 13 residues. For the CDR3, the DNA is TGTGCCAGCAGCTACGCGAGAGTCTACGAGCAGTACGTC. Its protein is CASSYARVYEQYV.